Below are 32 T cell receptor beta chains sequenced from a single sample in a study of shared clonotypes between healthy human individuals. Profiling relied on immunoSEQ multiplex PCR, and the TCRdb table lists in-frame clones only, not all of them. The sample contains more than 550,000 clones, about 92% of which appear only once. Positively selected for CCR7, the CD45RO-negative cells used as naive CD8 cells excluded terminally differentiated effector memory CD45RA+ cells. Sequencing was done on a sample of naive CD8+ T cells sorted from blood. The receptors were sampled from a man aged 30-40 years in good health.

This clone was seen only a few times. This chain connects TRBV25-1 to TRBJ1-1; 9 positions match TRBD1. CDR1 is MGHDK, CDR2 SYGVNS, per germline. There are 13 residues in the CDR3. V lost 6 bases, J lost 4 bases, and 3 bases stayed unmatched. The CDR3 sequence: CASRGQGVTEAFF. As DNA, the CDR3 is TGTGCCAGCAGGGGACAGGGCGTCACTGAAGCTTTCTTT.

The J gene is TRBJ2-6, the V gene TRBV13, with D possibly being TRBD2 (5 bases). Trimming took off 1 base at V and 0 bases at J, with 7 bases between the two ends. The CDR3 is 16 residues long. Germline values: CDR1 PRHDT, CDR2 FYEKMQ (reference sequence). The CDR3 bases are TGTGCCAGCAGCTTAGCTGAGGGCTCTGGGGCCAACGTCCTGACTTTC. It specifies CASSLAEGSGANVLTF. Full variable domain (outside the CDR3, taken from reference TRBV13 and TRBJ2-6): AAGVIQSPRHLIKEKRETATLKCYPIPRHDTVYWYQQGPGQDPQFLISFYEKMQSDKGSIPDRFSAQQFSDYHSELNMSSLELGDSALYFCASSLAEGSGANVLTFGAGSRLTVL.

V gene TRBV5-6 combines with J gene TRBJ2-7, with TRBD1 matching over 9 bases. With V trimmed by 3 bases and J by 7 bases, 5 bases remained unmatched. The germline CDR1 and CDR2 sequences are SGHDT and YYEEEE. CDR3 length: 13 residues. The CDR3 sequence: CASSSGQGWEQYF. CDR3 DNA sequence: TGTGCCAGCAGCTCGGGACAGGGTTGGGAGCAGTACTTC. The complete variable domain, with remaining parts taken from reference TRBV5-6 and TRBJ2-7, reads DAGVTQSPTHLIKTRGQQVTLRCSPKSGHDTVSWYQQALGQGPQFIFQYYEEEERQRGNFPDRFSGHQFPNYSSELNVNALLLGDSALYLCASSSGQGWEQYFGPGTRLTVT.

The V and J genes are TRBV29-1 and TRBJ2-5; possible D gene TRBD2, 6 bases. This CDR3 spans 13 amino acids. Per germline, CDR1 SQVTM and CDR2 ANQGSEA. V was pared by 3 bases and J by 2 bases, with 10 bases between. CDR3 region: CSVDWGLQETQYF. The CDR3 DNA reads as TGCAGCGTTGATTGGGGACTTCAAGAGACCCAGTACTTC.

The chain couples TRBV7-9 to TRBJ2-1; D is undetermined. The germline CDR1 and CDR2 sequences are SEHNR and FQNEAQ (reference sequence). The CDR3 length is 15 residues. V lost 0 bases, J lost 5 bases, and 11 bases lay in between. The DNA for the CDR3 is TGTGCCAGCAGCTTAGCTCAAGGGCAAAACAATGAGCAGTTCTTC. It translates to CASSLAQGQNNEQFF.

CDR3 in amino acids: CASSFHDSGIEEQYF. CDR3 bases: TGTGCCAGCAGTTTTCACGACAGTGGGATAGAGGAGCAGTACTTC. The V call is TRBV28, the J call TRBJ2-7; a possible D gene is TRBD1 (5 bases). Trimming stripped 3 bases from V and 7 bases from J, with 19 bases between. This CDR3 is 15 amino acids long. CDR1 is MDHEN and CDR2 is SYDVKM in the germline V gene.

This sequence joins TRBV28 and TRBJ1-3, with D maybe TRBD1 (6 bases). V was pared by 5 bases and J by 3 bases, with 11 bases between. The CDR3 sequence is 14 residues long. Germline V gives CDR1 MDHEN, CDR2 SYDVKM. As DNA, the CDR3 is TGTGCCAGCAGTCCCAGGGGAGGTGGAAACACCATATATTTT. Translation gives CASSPRGGGNTIYF.

The CDR3 DNA reads TGTGCCAGCAGCGAGGCGGGACAGGGGGCCAGCACAGATACGCAGTATTTT. It yields the protein CASSEAGQGASTDTQYF. V gene TRBV28 combines with J gene TRBJ2-3, with TRBD1 matching 12 bases. Germline trimming cut 6 bases from V and 0 bases from J; bases unmatched to any gene: 7. The length of the CDR3 is 17 residues. The germline gives CDR1 MDHEN, CDR2 SYDVKM. Using reference TRBV28 and TRBJ2-3 for the parts outside the CDR3, the full variable domain is DVKVTQSSRYLVKRTGEKVFLECVQDMDHENMFWYRQDPGLGLRLIYFSYDVKMKEKGDIPEGYSVSREKKERFSLILESASTNQTSMYLCASSEAGQGASTDTQYFGPGTRLTVL.

The rearrangement uses TRBV6-1 and TRBJ1-5, with a weak D call TRBD1 (5 bases). V lost 2 bases, J lost 4 bases, and 6 bases lay in between. Germline V gene data show CDR1 as MNHNS and CDR2 as SASEGT. The CDR3 loop spans 13 amino acids. The CDR3 loop is CASSEWGNQPQHF. DNA for the CDR3: TGTGCCAGCAGTGAATGGGGGAATCAGCCCCAGCATTTT.

The chain is built from TRBV5-1 and TRBJ1-4, with 7 bases fitting TRBD1. CDR3 size: 17 residues. The germline V gene encodes CDR1 SGHRS and CDR2 YFSETQ. Trimming cost V 3 bases and J 10 bases; bases outside gene matches: 18. CDR3 loop: CASSSGDRRSMTGKLFF. DNA of the CDR3: TGCGCCAGCAGCTCAGGGGACAGACGGTCTATGACTGGAAAACTGTTTTTT.

This chain links TRBV28 with TRBJ2-7; 14 bases match TRBD2. V dropped 6 bases and J dropped 0; count of bases not matched to a gene: 7. The CDR3 length is 17 residues. The germline V gene has CDR1 MDHEN and CDR2 SYDVKM. This chain's CDR3 is CASSLGLAGVFSYEQYF. CDR3 DNA: TGTGCCAGCAGCTTGGGACTAGCGGGAGTATTCTCCTACGAGCAGTACTTC.

The chain has TRBV19 and TRBJ2-5; 7 nucleotides match TRBD2. The CDR3 runs 15 residues. Trimming removed 5 bases from V and 4 bases from J; junction bases left unmatched: 10. Germline values: CDR1 LNHDA, CDR2 SQIVND (reference sequence). CDR3 DNA: TGTGCCAGTAGTTCTCTAGCGGAGGGGCGAGAGACCCAGTACTTC. Residues: CASSSLAEGRETQYF.

J is TRBJ1-1 and V is TRBV7-2; possible D gene TRBD1, 5 bases. Germline CDR1 SGHTA, CDR2 FQGNSA. The length of the CDR3 is 13 residues. The ends were cut back, 8 bases at V and 5 bases at J, with 15 bases in the middle. The CDR3 sequence is CASGTLVRTEAFF. Here the CDR3 DNA reads TGTGCCAGCGGGACCCTTGTACGGACTGAAGCTTTCTTT.

The genes are TRBV7-9 and TRBJ2-5, with 7 nucleotides matching TRBD2. This CDR3 contains 15 residues. In germline, CDR1 is SEHNR, CDR2 FQNEAQ (reference sequence). The V gene end was trimmed by 5 bases and the J gene end by 5 bases; junction bases not matched to a gene: 11. The CDR3 bases are TGTGCCAGCAGCCCTAGCGGCCCTGAGGGGGAGACCCAGTACTTC. Encoded protein: CASSPSGPEGETQYF.

The rearrangement links TRBV25-1 to TRBJ1-1; no clear D gene. Germline V gene lookup returns CDR1 MGHDK and CDR2 SYGVNS. V lost 7 bases, J lost 2 bases, and 11 bases lay in between. CDR3 size: 13 residues. CDR3 residues: CASMEEVNTEAFF. CDR3 DNA sequence: TGTGCCAGCATGGAGGAGGTAAACACTGAAGCTTTCTTT. Combining the CDR3 with reference TRBV25-1 and TRBJ1-1 gives the whole variable domain EADIYQTPRYLVIGTGKKITLECSQTMGHDKMYWYQQDPGMELHLIHYSYGVNSTEKGDLSSESTVSRIRTEHFPLTLESARPSHTSQYLCASMEEVNTEAFFGQGTRLTVV.

The chain couples TRBV29-1 to TRBJ1-1; 8 nucleotides align to TRBD1. CDR1 SQVTM and CDR2 ANQGSEA come from the germline V gene. The CDR3 consists of 17 residues. Trimming at V came to 0 bases and at J to 3 bases, leaving 12 bases not matched to a gene. The CDR3 DNA is TGCAGCGTTGAAGAGGTGGGATTAGGACAGGGATACACTGAAGCTTTCTTT. It encodes CSVEEVGLGQGYTEAFF.

The V gene is TRBV5-1, the J gene TRBJ2-5, with 9 bases matching TRBD2. CDR3 length equals 14 residues. V shed 5 bases, J shed 5 bases, and the junction held 7 bases outside the gene matches. Per germline, CDR1 SGHRS and CDR2 YFSETQ. Here the CDR3 DNA reads TGCGCCAGCAGTTATAGAAGCGGGAGGGAGACCCAGTACTTC. This codes for CASSYRSGRETQYF. The full variable domain, with the rest looked up from reference TRBV5-1 and TRBJ2-5, is KAGVTQTPRYLIKTRGQQVTLSCSPISGHRSVSWYQQTPGQGLQFLFEYFSETQRNKGNFPGRFSGRQFSNSRSEMNVSTLELGDSALYLCASSYRSGRETQYFGPGTRLLVL.

The chain carries TRBV28 and TRBJ2-1, with 13 positions matching TRBD2. J gave up 0 bases and V 4 bases, and 6 bases lay outside the gene matches. The CDR3 covers 18 residues. Germline values: CDR1 MDHEN, CDR2 SYDVKM. CDR3 sequence reads: CASSSRWTSGSSYNEQFF. The DNA of the CDR3 is TGTGCCAGCAGTTCCCGTTGGACTAGCGGGAGCTCCTACAATGAGCAGTTCTTC. Supplemented by reference TRBV28 and TRBJ2-1, the full variable domain reads DVKVTQSSRYLVKRTGEKVFLECVQDMDHENMFWYRQDPGLGLRLIYFSYDVKMKEKGDIPEGYSVSREKKERFSLILESASTNQTSMYLCASSSRWTSGSSYNEQFFGPGTRLTVL.

V usage is TRBV9 and J usage is TRBJ2-5, with 8 bases fitting TRBD2. The junction had 0 bases not matched to a gene; V was cut back by 0 bases and J by 5 bases. The CDR3 is 13 amino acids. Per germline, CDR1 SGDLS and CDR2 YYNGEE. DNA of the CDR3: TGTGCCAGCAGCGTAGCTAGCGGGGAGACCCAGTACTTC. Translation gives CASSVASGETQYF.

The chain has TRBV4-1 and TRBJ2-5; 8 nucleotides align to TRBD1. The CDR3 has 15 amino acids. J was trimmed by 5 bases and V by 4 bases; bases with no gene match: 9. CDR1 is MGHRA and CDR2 is YSYEKL in the germline V gene. In DNA, the CDR3 is TGCGCCAGCAGCCTCGCAGGGGGCTTTGGGGAGACCCAGTACTTC. Translating it yields CASSLAGGFGETQYF.

The gene calls are TRBV15 and TRBJ2-2, with 8 nucleotides matching TRBD1. This CDR3 spans 15 amino acids. Looked up from germline, CDR1 is LNHNV and CDR2 is YYDKDF (reference sequence). V was pared by 6 bases and J by 4 bases, with 7 bases of the junction left unmatched. CDR3 sequence (DNA): TGTGCCACCAGTTCCGGTGACAGGGGCACCGGGGAGCTGTTTTTT. Protein: CATSSGDRGTGELFF.

The chain is built from TRBV27 and TRBJ2-2; TRBD2 matches 7 bases. The CDR3 consists of 19 residues. The J segment lost 6 bases and the V segment lost 2 bases, leaving 18 bases of the junction unmatched. CDR1 is MNHEY, CDR2 SMNVEV, per germline (reference sequence). Here the CDR3 DNA reads TGTGCCAGCAGTTTAGGTAATAGCCGGGGACTACTGGGCCCCGGGGAGCTGTTTTTT. Its translation is CASSLGNSRGLLGPGELFF.

The V and J genes are TRBV6-1 and TRBJ2-3; D is undetermined. CDR3 length: 15 residues. The germline CDR1 and CDR2 sequences are MNHNS and SASEGT. V lost 2 bases to trimming and J lost 1 base, with 10 bases between them. CDR3 nucleotide sequence: TGTGCCAGCAGTGAAAGGGTGTTGGGCACAGATACGCAGTATTTT. It is translated as CASSERVLGTDTQYF.

This sequence joins TRBV7-9 and TRBJ1-5; D unclear. V was clipped by 5 bases and J by 4 bases, with 12 bases between them. This CDR3 spans 14 amino acids. Germline assignment: CDR1 SEHNR and CDR2 FQNEAQ (reference sequence). The CDR3 DNA sequence: TGTGCCAGCAGCCACGGGGAGTGGAATCAGCCCCAGCATTTT. The encoded protein is CASSHGEWNQPQHF.

As DNA, the CDR3 is TGTGCCAGTTCTGGCTGGTCCGGGGAGCTGTTTTTT. It codes for CASSGWSGELFF. The rearrangement joins TRBV19 to TRBJ2-2; D ambiguous. Looked up from germline, CDR1 is LNHDA and CDR2 is SQIVND (reference sequence). The CDR3 sequence is 12 residues long. Trimming removed 8 bases from V and 6 bases from J, with 10 bases in between.

The J gene is TRBJ2-1, the V gene TRBV28, with TRBD1 identical over 10 bases. There are 14 residues in the CDR3. Germline V gene data show CDR1 as MDHEN and CDR2 as SYDVKM. The CDR3 nucleotides are TGTGCGACAGGGGGCTTAGGGTCCTACAATGAGCAGTTCTTC. Translated: CATGGLGSYNEQFF.

The rearrangement links TRBV10-3 to TRBJ2-6; D is unresolved. The CDR3 is 15 residues long. Trimming stripped 3 bases from V and 1 base from J, with 7 bases between. Per the germline V gene, CDR1 is ENHRY and CDR2 is SYGVKD. The CDR3 region has the DNA TGTGCCATCAGTGAAACAGCATCTGGGGCCAACGTCCTGACTTTC. It yields the protein CAISETASGANVLTF.

This chain joins TRBV19 and TRBJ1-3; 7 bases agree with TRBD1. J gave up 0 bases and V 4 bases, and 3 bases lay outside the gene matches. There are 15 residues in the CDR3. Germline CDR1 LNHDA, CDR2 SQIVND (reference sequence). CDR3: CASSRGQSSGNTIYF. CDR3 DNA: TGTGCCAGTAGTAGGGGACAGAGCTCTGGAAACACCATATATTTT.

The V call is TRBV15, the J call TRBJ2-2; D is perhaps TRBD2 (6 bases). In germline, CDR1 is LNHNV, CDR2 YYDKDF (reference sequence). The CDR3 is made up of 14 amino acids. V lost 8 bases, J lost 1 base, and 11 bases lay in between. CDR3 protein: CATERVGNTGELFF. The CDR3 DNA is TGTGCCACCGAGCGGGTGGGGAACACCGGGGAGCTGTTTTTT.

The J gene is TRBJ2-2, the V gene TRBV28, with D perhaps TRBD1 (6 bases). V lost 4 bases, J lost 7 bases, and 13 bases lay in between. The germline V gene encodes CDR1 MDHEN and CDR2 SYDVKM. The length of the CDR3 is 14 residues. The CDR3 protein is CASSYPGQNGELFF. The CDR3 nucleotides read TGTGCCAGCAGTTACCCCGGACAGAACGGGGAGCTGTTTTTT. Variable domain in full (rest from reference TRBV28 and TRBJ2-2): DVKVTQSSRYLVKRTGEKVFLECVQDMDHENMFWYRQDPGLGLRLIYFSYDVKMKEKGDIPEGYSVSREKKERFSLILESASTNQTSMYLCASSYPGQNGELFFGEGSRLTVL.

This chain joins TRBV6-6 and TRBJ1-5, with a tentative D call TRBD1 (6 bases). This CDR3 has 15 amino acids. V was pared by 7 bases and J by 2 bases, with 15 bases between. Germline CDR1 MNHNY, CDR2 SVGAGI (reference sequence). CDR3 DNA: TGTGCCAGCACCCCCCTACAGGGAGGCAATCAGCCCCAGCATTTT. This sequence encodes CASTPLQGGNQPQHF.

The chain recombines TRBV4-1 with TRBJ2-7, with D uncertain. The CDR3 runs to 14 residues. From germline, CDR1 is MGHRA and CDR2 YSYEKL. V was shortened by 6 bases and J by 2 bases, with 14 bases between the two germline ends. CDR3 coding DNA: TGCGCCAGCAGTACTGCTGGGCACGCCTACGAGCAGTACTTC. This translates into CASSTAGHAYEQYF.